These 9 T cell receptor beta chains came from one sample sequenced in a study of T cell changes during pregnancy in multiple sclerosis. Sequencing used immunoSEQ multiplex PCR; TCRdb keeps in-frame clones, though not all of them. The sample carries tens of thousands of clones, 85% to 95% recorded once. The specimen comprised peripheral blood, sampled in the third trimester of pregnancy. These receptors originate from a female donor in good health, enrolled as a control in a pregnancy study.

The chain couples TRBV5-1 to TRBJ2-1; 13 bases match TRBD2. V lost 0 bases to trimming and J lost 8 bases; unmatched junction nucleotides: 5. The CDR3 is 16 residues long. CDR1 SGHRS and CDR2 YFSETQ come from the germline V gene. The chain's CDR3 is CASSLGGTSGIDEQFF. The CDR3 DNA sequence: TGCGCCAGCAGCTTGGGTGGGACTAGCGGGATTGATGAGCAGTTCTTC.

The chain employs TRBV5-4 and TRBJ2-7; D gene uncertain. CDR1 is SGHNT and CDR2 is YYREEE in the germline V gene (reference sequence). The V end was cut by 1 base, the J end by 6 bases, with 11 bases between. The CDR3 loop spans 13 amino acids. DNA of the CDR3: TGTGCCAGCAGCTTGTCTCCGCCCGGCGAGCAGTACTTC. Translated, it gives CASSLSPPGEQYF.

The CDR3 DNA reads as TGTGCCAGTATTCCCGAGTTGCCTGAAGAGACCCAGTACTTC. Protein: CASIPELPEETQYF. V is TRBV19 and J is TRBJ2-5, with D unclear. Germline lookup yields CDR1 LNHDA and CDR2 SQIVND (reference sequence). V was pared by 7 bases and J by 3 bases, with 15 bases between. This CDR3 region has 14 residues.

This chain connects TRBV9 to TRBJ2-1; 7 bases match TRBD2. The CDR3 covers 16 residues. V gave up 0 bases and J gave up 7 bases; unmatched junction bases: 10. The germline gives CDR1 SGDLS, CDR2 YYNGEE. The CDR3 DNA reads TGTGCCAGCAGCGTAGCTACGAGGGAGGGCCAGAATGAGCAGTTCTTC. Residues: CASSVATREGQNEQFF.

This chain links TRBV6-1 with TRBJ2-7; perhaps TRBD1 as D (5 bases). Trimming took off 4 bases at V and 12 bases at J, with 13 bases between the two ends. The CDR3 totals 11 residues. Germline CDR1 is MNHNS and CDR2 is SASEGT. CDR3 residues: CASSGPRAWYF. The CDR3 nucleotides are TGTGCCAGCAGTGGTCCCAGGGCCTGGTACTTC.

The chain is built from TRBV21-1 and TRBJ1-5; the table's D call of TRBD1 was not tested on the DNA. TRBV21-1 is classified as a pseudogene. This CDR3 is 15 amino acids long. The CDR3 sequence: CASNYRGPSNQPQHF. The CDR3 bases are TGTGCCAGCAACTACAGGGGGCCTAGCAATCAGCCCCAGCATTTT.

The chain has TRBV7-2 and TRBJ2-3; 9 nucleotides line up with TRBD2. With V trimmed by 3 bases and J by 4 bases, 8 bases remained unmatched. Germline CDR1 SGHTA, CDR2 FQGNSA. The CDR3 has 16 amino acids. The CDR3 region is CASSFSGAGGSDTQYF. The CDR3 coding sequence is TGTGCCAGCAGCTTCTCCGGAGCGGGGGGCTCAGATACGCAGTATTTT. Variable domain in full (rest from reference TRBV7-2 and TRBJ2-3): GAGVSQSPSNKVTEKGKDVELRCDPISGHTALYWYRQSLGQGLEFLIYFQGNSAPDKSGLPSDRFSAERTGGSVSTLTIQRTQQEDSAVYLCASSFSGAGGSDTQYFGPGTRLTVL.

The rearrangement links TRBV7-6 to TRBJ1-6, with 10 bases lining up with TRBD1. The CDR3 consists of 15 residues. The trim removed 5 bases at V and 7 bases at J, leaving 5 bases unmatched. Per germline, CDR1 SGHVS and CDR2 FNYEAQ. The CDR3 spells CASSERGQGNSPLHF. DNA of the CDR3: TGTGCCAGCAGCGAAAGGGGACAGGGGAATTCACCCCTCCACTTT.

As for this clone: One end of the junction is discordant with germline, which a read error may explain. The chain couples TRBV13 to TRBJ2-1; 9 nucleotides line up with TRBD2. This CDR3 spans 16 amino acids. Germline assignment: CDR1 PRHDT and CDR2 FYEKMQ (reference sequence). In DNA form, the CDR3 reads TGTGCCAGCAGCTTCGGTAAGGGGGTAGCGGGGGCCAACCGGCTCTTC. Encoded protein: CASSFGKGVAGANRLF.